This TCR beta chain was observed in a study of Graves' ophthalmopathy and Graves' hyperthyroidism. Looked up from germline, CDR1 is SGHRS and CDR2 is YFSETQ. The CDR3 is 14 amino acids. The V and J ends lost 0 bases and 7 bases, in that order; junction bases with no gene match: 6. Lactation, pregnancy, uncontrolled infections and other autoimmune diseases were all grounds for excluding patients. Orbital computed tomography, together with clinical symptoms, serum thyroxine, TRAb and thyroid ultrasound, was used for diagnosis. This clonotype was detected only a few times. Amplifying from RNA transcripts, the study obtained TCR beta CDR3 regions. An initial RT-PCR round employing HTBI primers preceded a second-round multiplex PCR. A single record per CDR3 protein comes from TCRdb applying MiXCR to the multiplex PCR reads. This table has around 1.1 million distinct CDR3 sequences, about 40% appearing once.

This rearrangement joins TRBV5-1 to TRBJ2-5, with 7 bases lining up with TRBD1. The sequenced sample consisted of peripheral blood or thyroid tissue (not recorded which). This TCR came from an adult man with Graves' hyperthyroidism. The DNA for the CDR3 is TGCGCCAGCAGCTTGGGACAGGGTACCGGGACCCAGTACTTC. It codes for CASSLGQGTGTQYF.